This entry lists 4 T cell receptor beta chains sequenced from one sample in a study of identical twins. MiXCR was run by TCRdb on the 5' RACE reads, yielding one entry per CDR3 protein. The sample records 450,000 to 500,000 distinct CDR3 sequences, approximately 14% being singletons. The data were also submitted as part of a second study, on yellow fever vaccine responses in identical twins.

The sequenced material came from CD4+ T cells sorted from blood. The receptors here all came from a woman aged 18-29 years in good health.

This chain joins TRBV29-1 and TRBJ2-2; no firm D call. Germline values: CDR1 SQVTM, CDR2 ANQGSEA. V was trimmed by 0 bases and J by 6 bases, leaving 2 bases between them. CDR3 length: 11 residues. For the CDR3, the DNA is TGCAGCGTTGAAGAACCCGGGGAGCTGTTTTTT. Protein product: CSVEEPGELFF.

This chain connects TRBV3-1 to TRBJ1-5; D might be TRBD1 (5 bases). The CDR3 has 13 amino acids. Deletions cut 1 base from V and 9 bases from J, with 10 bases between. CDR1 LGHDT and CDR2 YNNKEL come from the germline V gene (reference sequence). CDR3 amino acids: CASSQGGVRPQHF. The CDR3 region has the DNA TGTGCCAGCAGCCAAGGGGGGGTACGGCCCCAGCATTTT.

J is TRBJ2-5 and V is TRBV20-1; a possible D gene is TRBD1 (5 bases). Looked up from germline, CDR1 is DFQATT and CDR2 is SNEGSKA (reference sequence). The CDR3 length is 13 residues. Trimming took off 6 bases at V and 2 bases at J, with 13 bases between the two ends. The CDR3 region has the DNA TGCAGTGCCCCGGAAAAGGGGCAAGAGACCCAGTACTTC. Protein sequence: CSAPEKGQETQYF.

The table lists this clonotype with a few counts. The chain uses TRBV20-1 and TRBJ2-4; maybe TRBD2 (6 bases). This CDR3 region has 13 residues. Germline values: CDR1 DFQATT, CDR2 SNEGSKA (reference sequence). Trimming cost V 6 bases and J 1 base, with 10 bases left between them. The CDR3 region has the DNA TGCAGTGCGCCCAGCGGGGCCAAAAACATTCAGTACTTC. This gives the protein CSAPSGAKNIQYF.